A single sample is the source of the 15 T cell receptor beta chains below, sequenced in a study of blood T cell repertoires in COVID-19. The protocol was immunoSEQ multiplex PCR, while the TCRdb copy is restricted to in-frame clones and leaves out a portion. The sample carries 200,000 to 250,000 clones, about 90% recorded once. Material for sequencing was peripheral blood. The receptors were gathered from a woman aged 18 to 35 who had recovered from COVID-19.

V and J are TRBV6-2 or TRBV6-3 and TRBJ2-1; 8 bases line up with TRBD2. Germline lookup yields CDR1 MNHEY and CDR2 SVGEGT. This CDR3 is built from 14 residues. V gave up 2 bases and J gave up 3 bases; unmatched junction bases: 0. The CDR3 reads CASSYGTSYNEQFF. The CDR3 DNA reads TGTGCCAGCAGTTACGGGACTAGCTACAATGAGCAGTTCTTC.

The V and J genes are TRBV6-2 or TRBV6-3 and TRBJ2-3; TRBD2 matches at 13 bases. Germline loops: CDR1 MNHEY, CDR2 SVGEGT. This CDR3 region has 18 residues. V was pared by 2 bases and J by 0 bases, with 5 bases of the junction left unmatched. Here the CDR3 reads CASSYGTSGTTSTDTQYF. As DNA, the CDR3 is TGTGCCAGCAGTTACGGGACTAGCGGGACTACTAGCACAGATACGCAGTATTTT.

J is TRBJ2-7 and V is TRBV4-2; 10 positions agree with TRBD2. CDR3 size: 14 residues. In germline, CDR1 is LGHNA, CDR2 YNFKEQ. V was clipped by 4 bases and J by 3 bases; unmatched bases: 3. CDR3: CASSPSGRNYEQYF. The CDR3 nucleotides are TGTGCCAGCAGCCCTAGCGGGAGAAACTACGAGCAGTACTTC.

This sequence joins TRBV5-1 and TRBJ1-5; 8 bases are shared with TRBD1. This CDR3 contains 16 residues. V shed 4 bases, J shed 6 bases, and the junction held 12 bases outside the gene matches. Germline V gene lookup returns CDR1 SGHRS and CDR2 YFSETQ. CDR3 residues: CASSLDWTGSGQPQHF. The DNA of the CDR3 is TGCGCCAGCAGCCTGGACTGGACAGGGTCAGGTCAGCCCCAGCATTTT.

This clone was picked up one time. The J gene is TRBJ2-7, the V gene TRBV11-3, with TRBD1 matching 11 bases. CDR1 and CDR2 from the germline V gene are SGHNT and YENEEA. This CDR3 is built from 13 residues. Trimming removed 4 bases from V and 8 bases from J; junction bases left unmatched: 4. CDR3 loop: CASSSGQGGQQYF. DNA for the CDR3: TGTGCCAGCAGCTCGGGACAGGGGGGACAGCAGTACTTC.

The chain combines TRBV5-1 with TRBJ1-1, with 9 bases fitting TRBD1. With V trimmed by 4 bases and J by 0 bases, 4 bases remained unmatched. This CDR3 has 15 amino acids. Germline V CDR1 and CDR2: SGHRS, YFSETQ. The CDR3 DNA reads as TGCGCCAGCAGCGGAGGACAGGGGATGAACACTGAAGCTTTCTTT. This sequence encodes CASSGGQGMNTEAFF.

The chain combines TRBV5-4 with TRBJ2-3, with a possible D match to TRBD2 (6 bases). The germline V gene encodes CDR1 SGHNT and CDR2 YYREEE (reference sequence). V shed 2 bases and J shed 3 bases, with 13 bases lying between them. This CDR3 has 15 residues. The DNA of the CDR3 is TGTGCCAGCAGCTTCCCCTGGCGGGGAACAGATACGCAGTATTTT. Its protein is CASSFPWRGTDTQYF. Full variable domain (outside the CDR3, taken from reference TRBV5-4 and TRBJ2-3): ETGVTQSPTHLIKTRGQQVTLRCSSQSGHNTVSWYQQALGQGPQFIFQYYREEENGRGNFPPRFSGLQFPNYSSELNVNALELDDSALYLCASSFPWRGTDTQYFGPGTRLTVL.

The chain is built from TRBV5-1 and TRBJ2-1, with 9 bases matching TRBD2. The trim removed 0 bases at V and 3 bases at J, leaving 1 base unmatched. CDR1 and CDR2 from the germline V gene are SGHRS and YFSETQ. This CDR3 has 15 residues. CDR3 residues: CASSLDSGSYNEQFF. The CDR3 region has the DNA TGCGCCAGCAGCTTGGATAGCGGGAGCTACAATGAGCAGTTCTTC.

This chain connects TRBV4-1 to TRBJ2-1; possible D gene TRBD1, 5 bases. Germline values: CDR1 MGHRA, CDR2 YSYEKL. Deletions cut 4 bases from V and 6 bases from J, with 16 bases between. This CDR3 comprises 15 residues. CDR3 residues: CASSPGQNYFNEQFF. Here the CDR3 DNA reads TGCGCCAGCAGCCCCGGACAAAACTACTTCAATGAGCAGTTCTTC.

J is TRBJ2-1 and V is TRBV30; 10 bases match TRBD1. Germline V CDR1 and CDR2: GTSNPN, SVGIG (reference sequence). The J segment lost 7 bases and the V segment lost 4 bases, leaving 16 bases of the junction unmatched. This CDR3 is built from 17 residues. The CDR3 nucleotides read TGTGCCTGGATTAAGCCCCGATTAGGGACAGGGGAGAATGAGCAGTTCTTC. It specifies CAWIKPRLGTGENEQFF.

The chain uses TRBV5-1 and TRBJ2-6; no clear D gene. The CDR3 loop spans 19 amino acids. Looked up from germline, CDR1 is SGHRS and CDR2 is YFSETQ. V was trimmed by 0 bases and J by 1 base, leaving 17 bases between them. The CDR3 spells CASSLESTHPLSGANVLTF. The CDR3 bases are TGCGCCAGCAGCTTGGAGAGCACCCATCCTCTTTCTGGGGCCAACGTCCTGACTTTC.

This chain links TRBV25-1 with TRBJ2-6, with TRBD1 matching over 8 bases. The V segment lost 2 bases and the J segment 0 bases; nucleotides outside the gene matches: 6. The CDR3 sequence is 18 residues long. CDR1 and CDR2 (germline): MGHDK, SYGVNS. CDR3 in amino acids: CASSEVGQASSGANVLTF. In nucleotides, the CDR3 is TGTGCCAGCAGTGAAGTGGGACAGGCGAGCTCTGGGGCCAACGTCCTGACTTTC.

V usage is TRBV27 and J usage is TRBJ1-2; 7 bases line up with TRBD1. CDR1 is MNHEY, CDR2 SMNVEV, per germline (reference sequence). Trimming cost V 3 bases and J 7 bases; bases outside gene matches: 11. The CDR3 length is 15 residues. The CDR3 loop reads CASSFSWIDRAGYTF. The CDR3 region has the DNA TGTGCCAGCAGTTTTTCCTGGATAGACAGGGCTGGCTACACCTTC.

The chain links TRBV10-1 to TRBJ2-1, with a possible D match to TRBD2 (6 bases). The V and J ends lost 3 bases and 0 bases respectively, with 9 bases between them. Looked up from germline, CDR1 is WNHNN and CDR2 is SYGVQD (reference sequence). The CDR3 is 15 residues long. CDR3: CASSDVEGSYNEQFF. The CDR3 coding sequence is TGCGCCAGCAGTGATGTGGAGGGCTCCTACAATGAGCAGTTCTTC.

The J gene is TRBJ1-6, the V gene TRBV6-5; no clear D. Germline-derived CDR1 and CDR2 are MNHEY and SVGAGI. This CDR3 region has 15 residues. Trimming cost V 0 bases and J 7 bases, with 10 bases left between them. CDR3 protein: CASSYSVPQNSPLHF. The DNA for the CDR3 is TGTGCCAGCAGTTACTCTGTGCCTCAGAATTCACCCCTCCACTTT.